This TCR beta chain was identified in a study of response to subunit inactivated influenza vaccine. Findings and limits, study-wide: It was the authors' suggestion that each seasonal influenza vaccination recruits few new T cells.

TCRdb processed the RT-PCR reads anew with MiXCR; each CDR3 protein has one entry. The sample carries about 180,000 distinct CDR3 sequences, about 10% recorded once. The sample holds many counts of this clonotype. Its antigen remains unknown. Germline assignment: CDR1 SQVTM and CDR2 ANQGSEA. V lost 0 bases, J lost 6 bases, and 5 bases lay in between. The CDR3 is made up of 12 amino acids. Specimen: CD8+ T cells sorted from PBMCs, collected less than 25 months after vaccination. This sequence originates from a man between 50 and 69 years old who received an inactivated influenza vaccine. The genes are TRBV29-1 and TRBJ2-2, with no clear D. The CDR3 DNA follows: TGCAGCGTTGAAGATAGGCCCGGGGAGCTGTTTTTT. The encoded protein is CSVEDRPGELFF.